This T cell receptor (beta chain) was sequenced for a study of regulatory T cells in long-lasting Graves disease. V lost 6 bases and J lost 2, with 11 bases in between. The CDR3 has 14 residues. Germline V gene lookup returns CDR1 MDHEN and CDR2 SYDVKM. Time point reported: newly diagnosed GD, antithyroid drugs for less than 3 months. RNA isolated from PBMCs was used to make the TCR library. The sample holds many counts of this clonotype. Arm-PCR of CDR3 regions with iRepertoire HTBI primers generated TCR beta libraries. TCRdb independently ran MiXCR on the multiplex PCR reads; one entry per CDR3 protein. Of hundreds of thousands of distinct CDR3 sequences in the sample, less than 20% were seen once. The same data also went into a second study, on T cells in Graves' hyperthyroidism and ophthalmopathy. This second study says: Uncontrolled infection, other autoimmune disease, pregnancy or lactation excluded patients. A set of HTBI primers served as the primers for a first-round RT-PCR of the TCR CDR3.

The material was peripheral blood mononuclear cells (PBMCs), obtained at new diagnosis, from a patient treated with antithyroid drugs. The chain uses TRBV28 and TRBJ1-3; no reliable D call. This sequence originates from a woman aged 25 to 45 with Graves disease. CDR3 residues: CASRYGVTGNTIYF. The CDR3 DNA is TGTGCCAGCAGATATGGGGTAACTGGAAACACCATATATTTT.